The rows below give T cell receptor beta chains drawn from one sample of a study of post-analysis software for immune sequencing data. TCRdb reprocessed the PCR reads via MiXCR and lists one record per CDR3 protein. The repertoire includes 150,000 to 200,000 distinct CDR3 sequences, 35% to 40% of them detected once, and 25% to 35% sits in the top ten. The sequencing here drew on blood, taken after autologous hematopoietic stem cell transplantation. The receptor set was obtained from a girl aged 10-17 years with multiple sclerosis. Both conserved end residues are part of each CDR3. A D gene is named only where the DNA matches it firmly. Clone size is stated in some rows and not others, as once, few, many or a class when expanded.

J gene | V gene | clone size | D gene | CDR3 protein | CDR3 DNA
TRBJ1-2 | TRBV20-1 | few | TRBD1 | CSAPDRAFYGYTF | TGCAGTGCTCCGGACAGGGCATTCTATGGCTACACCTTC
TRBJ2-1 | TRBV5-1 | - | - | CASSLDGRGGADEQFF | TGCGCCAGCAGCTTGGATGGTCGTGGAGGAGCCGATGAGCAGTTCTTC
TRBJ1-6 | TRBV28 | - | - | CASSVQGSTPLHF | TGTGCCAGCAGTGTCCAGGGGAGTACACCCCTCCACTTT
TRBJ1-1 | TRBV27 | many | - | CASSSGIVGTEAFF | TGTGCCAGCAGTTCAGGTATTGTTGGCACTGAAGCTTTCTTT
TRBJ2-1 | TRBV6-5 | - | TRBD2 | CASSEIAGGGNEQFF | TGTGCCAGCAGTGAGATAGCGGGGGGGGGCAATGAGCAGTTCTTC
TRBJ1-2 | TRBV20-1 | few | - | CSAKDEDYGYTF | TGCAGTGCTAAGGACGAAGACTATGGCTACACCTTC
TRBJ2-1 | TRBV29-1 | many | TRBD2 | CSARTSGIGYEQFF | TGCAGCGCCCGGACTAGCGGGATAGGTTATGAGCAGTTCTTC
TRBJ1-5 | TRBV7-8 | - | - | CASSLVVWDDNQPQHF | TGTGCCAGCAGCTTAGTTGTTTGGGACGACAATCAGCCCCAGCATTTT
TRBJ2-4 | TRBV20-1 | - | - | CSLLGEAKNIQYF | TGCAGCCTCCTGGGGGAAGCCAAAAACATTCAGTACTTC
TRBJ2-5 | TRBV7-2 | - | - | CASSLVIGSEQYF | TGTGCCAGCAGCTTAGTAATCGGGTCGGAGCAGTACTTC
TRBJ1-2 | TRBV7-6 | - | TRBD1 | CASSLAGQGAEGYTF | TGTGCCAGCAGCTTAGCGGGACAGGGGGCAGAAGGCTACACCTTC
TRBJ1-1 | TRBV4-2 | few | - | CASSQLGTNTEAFF | TGTGCCAGCAGCCAGTTGGGGACGAACACTGAAGCTTTCTTT
TRBJ2-7 | TRBV7-7 | many | - | CASSLGPGYEQYF | TGTGCTAGCAGCTTAGGGCCGGGCTACGAGCAGTACTTC
TRBJ2-7 | TRBV6-5 | few | - | CASSHGGYEQYF | TGTGCCAGCAGCCACGGAGGTTACGAGCAGTACTTC
TRBJ2-1 | TRBV20-1 | - | TRBD2 | CSARDRTSGISYNEQFF | TGCAGTGCTAGAGATAGGACTAGCGGGATATCCTACAATGAGCAGTTCTTC
TRBJ2-6 | TRBV12-3/TRBV12-4 | - | - | CASSLAQPTGANVLTF | TGTGCCAGCAGTTTAGCGCAACCAACTGGGGCCAACGTCCTGACTTTC
TRBJ2-7 | TRBV20-1 | - | - | CSAKTGKYYEQYF | TGCAGTGCAAAGACGGGCAAATACTACGAGCAGTACTTC
TRBJ1-5 | TRBV28 | - | - | CASSLRGYSNQPQHF | TGTGCCAGCAGTTTAAGGGGATATAGCAATCAGCCCCAGCATTTT
TRBJ1-2 | TRBV29-1 | - | - | CSVEEARGSGGYTF | TGCAGCGTTGAAGAGGCACGGGGGAGTGGAGGCTACACCTTC
TRBJ2-5 | TRBV28 | - | TRBD2 | CASRAIAGGLRETQYF | TGTGCCAGCAGAGCGATAGCGGGGGGGCTCCGGGAGACCCAGTACTTC
TRBJ2-1 | TRBV5-6 | few | TRBD2 | CASSGSGSGYNEQFF | TGTGCCAGCAGCGGTAGCGGGAGTGGGTACAATGAGCAGTTCTTC
TRBJ2-7 | TRBV3-1 | medium-sized | - | CASSPWSSTYEQYF | TGTGCCAGCAGCCCCTGGAGTTCCACCTACGAGCAGTACTTC
TRBJ2-7 | TRBV20-1 | once | TRBD1 | CSFRDRAYEQYF | TGCAGCTTCCGGGACAGAGCCTACGAGCAGTACTTC
TRBJ2-1 | TRBV4-3 | - | - | CASSQGAAYNEQFF | TGCGCCAGCAGCCAGGGGGCGGCCTACAATGAGCAGTTCTTC
TRBJ2-7 | TRBV12-3/TRBV12-4 | - | TRBD2 | CASLSGSGNEQYF | TGTGCCAGCCTTAGCGGGAGTGGAAACGAGCAGTACTTC
TRBJ2-3 | TRBV7-2 | once | TRBD2 | CASSLGGSGVTDTQYF | TGTGCCAGCAGCTTAGGTGGTAGCGGGGTTACAGATACGCAGTATTTT
TRBJ2-1 | TRBV27 | many | TRBD2 | CASRSGLAGANEQFF | TGTGCCAGCAGATCAGGACTAGCGGGAGCCAATGAGCAGTTCTTC
TRBJ2-1 | TRBV6-1 | - | - | CASSEAAVFYNEQFF | TGTGCCAGCAGCGAGGCGGCGGTGTTCTACAATGAGCAGTTCTTC
TRBJ2-7 | TRBV3-1 | - | TRBD2 | CASSLNSGTSGTEQYF | TGTGCCAGCAGCCTTAATTCCGGGACTAGCGGGACCGAGCAGTACTTC
TRBJ2-5 | TRBV5-1 | few | - | CASSLVWTEETQYF | TGCGCCAGCAGCTTGGTTTGGACTGAGGAGACCCAGTACTTC
TRBJ2-3 | TRBV12-3/TRBV12-4 | - | TRBD2 | CASSRGTSGGGGTDTQYF | TGTGCCAGCAGCCGCGGGACTAGCGGAGGGGGGGGCACAGATACGCAGTATTTT
TRBJ1-4 | TRBV3-1 | few | - | CASSHSGKTLFF | TGTGCCAGCAGCCACAGTGGAAAAACTCTGTTTTTT
TRBJ2-5 | TRBV5-5 | - | - | CASSLEGGGETQYF | TGTGCCAGCAGCTTGGAAGGAGGGGGAGAGACCCAGTACTTC
TRBJ1-4 | TRBV29-1 | - | - | CSARNEKLFF | TGCAGCGCCCGTAATGAAAAACTGTTTTTT
TRBJ2-7 | TRBV10-3 | many | - | CAISEPTGDYYEQYF | TGTGCCATCAGTGAGCCGACAGGGGACTACTACGAGCAGTACTTC
TRBJ2-3 | TRBV6-1 | - | TRBD2 | CASTGLAGDTDTQYF | TGTGCCAGCACGGGACTAGCGGGAGACACAGATACGCAGTATTTT
TRBJ2-5 | TRBV12-3/TRBV12-4 | many | - | CASRPTVGETQYF | TGTGCCAGCAGGCCGACAGTCGGAGAGACCCAGTACTTC
TRBJ2-1 | TRBV19 | few | TRBD2 | CASSKADSGRGNNEQFF | TGTGCCAGTAGTAAAGCGGATAGCGGGAGAGGTAATAATGAGCAGTTCTTC
TRBJ1-4 | TRBV6-6 | few | TRBD1 | CASSYSGTGSEKLFF | TGTGCCAGCAGTTACTCAGGGACAGGGAGTGAAAAACTGTTTTTT
TRBJ2-3 | TRBV7-3 | - | TRBD2 | CASSKLAGDTDTQYF | TGTGCCAGCAGCAAGCTAGCGGGGGACACAGATACGCAGTATTTT
TRBJ2-1 | TRBV7-2 | few | - | CASSLSVDSDNEQFF | TGTGCCAGCAGCTTATCGGTGGACAGCGACAATGAGCAGTTCTTC
TRBJ2-6 | TRBV28 | - | - | CASSLGFSGANVLTF | TGTGCCAGCAGTTTAGGGTTCTCTGGGGCCAACGTCCTGACTTTC
TRBJ1-2 | TRBV5-5 | few | TRBD1 | CASSRQGGYTF | TGTGCCAGCAGCAGACAGGGTGGCTACACCTTC
TRBJ2-5 | TRBV29-1 | - | - | CSVDPGGPKETQYF | TGCAGCGTTGATCCTGGGGGGCCGAAAGAGACCCAGTACTTC
TRBJ2-7 | TRBV5-1 | few | TRBD2 | CASSLVGLAGTEQYF | TGCGCCAGCAGCTTGGTTGGACTAGCGGGAACCGAGCAGTACTTC
TRBJ2-1 | TRBV29-1 | many | TRBD1 | CSGDSPYNEQFF | TGCAGCGGGGACAGTCCCTACAATGAGCAGTTCTTC
TRBJ2-1 | TRBV6-2/TRBV6-3 | - | - | CASSYMRLAWFF | TGTGCCAGCAGTTACATGAGGCTAGCATGGTTCTTC
TRBJ2-7 | TRBV9 | - | - | CASSAGQNVDTQYF | TGTGCCAGCAGCGCGGGACAAAACGTCGACACTCAGTACTTC
TRBJ2-7 | TRBV6-6 | - | TRBD2 | CASSLSGAGGSTGEQYF | TGTGCCAGCAGCCTCTCTGGTGCCGGGGGGAGTACTGGTGAGCAGTACTTC
TRBJ2-3 | TRBV5-4 | - | - | CASSLRRDHTNTQYF | TGTGCCAGCAGCTTGCGGCGGGATCACACAAATACGCAGTATTTT
TRBJ2-7 | TRBV29-1 | few | TRBD1 | CSGLYGTGASQYF | TGCAGCGGTCTGTACGGGACAGGGGCCTCCCAGTACTTC
TRBJ2-1 | TRBV12-5 | few | - | CASGLGPYANEQFF | TGTGCTAGTGGTTTGGGTCCCTATGCCAATGAGCAGTTCTTC
TRBJ2-7 | TRBV20-1 | many | TRBD2 | CSARSGTEQYF | TGCAGTGCTAGGAGCGGGACCGAGCAGTACTTC
TRBJ1-2 | TRBV29-1 | many | - | CSGSTAGYGYTF | TGCAGCGGGTCCACAGCGGGCTATGGCTACACCTTC
TRBJ2-5 | TRBV3-1 | - | - | CASSSGGAFQETQYF | TGTGCCAGCAGCTCAGGGGGGGCCTTCCAAGAGACCCAGTACTTC
TRBJ2-2 | TRBV30 | - | - | CAWSGEAGELFF | TGTGCCTGGAGTGGAGAGGCCGGGGAGCTGTTTTTT
TRBJ1-2 | TRBV6-6 | - | TRBD1 | CASSLGQLSYGYTF | TGTGCCAGCAGCTTGGGACAGCTTTCCTATGGCTACACCTTC
TRBJ2-5 | TRBV7-2 | - | TRBD2 | CASSQGLDVGVTQYF | TGTGCCAGCAGCCAGGGACTAGACGTTGGAGTGACCCAGTACTTC
TRBJ2-7 | TRBV20-1 | - | TRBD2 | CSARDTPLAGFYEQYF | TGCAGTGCTAGAGATACCCCGCTAGCGGGGTTCTACGAGCAGTACTTC